The 28 T cell receptor beta chains given below trace back to one sample, sequenced in a study of control samples from healthy donors and cancer patients. Only in-frame clones appear in the TCRdb table, and some are missing; sequencing was by immunoSEQ multiplex PCR. The sample lists under 80,000 clones, approximately 80% occurring once. What was sequenced was blood. These receptors were collected from a man between 45 and 60 years old in good health.

The chain joins TRBV7-3 to TRBJ2-7; 8 bases line up with TRBD2. Germline values: CDR1 SGHTA, CDR2 FQGTGA. V trimming: 4 bases; J trimming: 5 bases; junction bases outside the gene matches: 7. This CDR3 spans 14 amino acids. The CDR3 loop is CASSYSGTSDEQYF. The CDR3 bases are TGTGCCAGCAGCTATTCCGGGACTAGTGACGAGCAGTACTTC.

V usage is TRBV7-2 and J usage is TRBJ2-1; 14 bases map to TRBD2. Germline trimming cut 5 bases from V and 10 bases from J; bases unmatched to any gene: 7. Germline lookup yields CDR1 SGHTA and CDR2 FQGNSA. The CDR3 is 15 residues long. CDR3 sequence reads: CASSLGLAGGGEQFF. CDR3 in DNA: TGTGCCAGCAGCCTCGGACTAGCGGGGGGAGGGGAGCAGTTCTTC.

This clone was seen more than once but under ten times. The rearrangement links TRBV6-1 to TRBJ2-2; TRBD2 might be the D (6 bases). The germline gives CDR1 MNHNS, CDR2 SASEGT. V lost 2 bases and J lost 3, with 10 bases in between. This CDR3 has 15 residues. For the CDR3, the DNA is TGTGCCAGCAGTGAATTCGGAGGGTACACCGGGGAGCTGTTTTTT. This gives the protein CASSEFGGYTGELFF.

The V call is TRBV27, the J call TRBJ2-7; D perhaps matches TRBD1 (7 bases). V was cut by 5 bases and J by 6 bases, with 20 bases left in between. Germline V gives CDR1 MNHEY, CDR2 SMNVEV (reference sequence). The CDR3 length is 15 residues. CDR3 sequence: CASSATQGGPVEQYF. The CDR3 DNA reads as TGTGCCAGCAGTGCCACCCAGGGGGGTCCGGTCGAGCAGTACTTC.

The chain combines TRBV7-7 with TRBJ2-3; 8 positions match TRBD1. In germline, CDR1 is SSHAT, CDR2 FNYEAQ (reference sequence). With V trimmed by 4 bases and J by 5 bases, 2 bases remained unmatched. CDR3 length: 13 residues. For the CDR3, the DNA is TGTGCCAGCAGCTCCGACAGGGGAGATACGCAGTATTTT. Translation gives CASSSDRGDTQYF.

The V and J genes are TRBV6-4 and TRBJ1-1, with D uncertain. The CDR3 spans 13 residues. Germline values: CDR1 MRHNA, CDR2 SNTAGT. V lost 4 bases to trimming and J lost 0 bases, with 6 bases between them. The CDR3 nucleotides are TGTGCCAGCAGTGCTAACATGAACACTGAAGCTTTCTTT. As protein: CASSANMNTEAFF.

This clone was counted only a few times. CDR3 in DNA: TGTGCCAGCAGCTTAGATGGGGCTAGCCCCCAGTTCTTC. It specifies CASSLDGASPQFF. The chain joins TRBV11-3 to TRBJ2-1; D assignment may be TRBD1 or TRBD2 (5 bases each). The germline V and J ends were trimmed by 0 bases and 13 bases, with 13 bases remaining between them. The CDR3 runs to 13 residues. Germline CDR1 is SGHNT and CDR2 is YENEEA.

The CDR3 loop is CASSPEGLSYEQYF. The CDR3 DNA sequence: TGTGCCAGCTCACCAGAAGGACTATCCTACGAGCAGTACTTC. The rearrangement links TRBV18 to TRBJ2-7; TRBD2 is a possible D gene (6 bases). The CDR3 contains 14 residues. Germline V lookup: CDR1 KGHSH, CDR2 LQKENI. Trimming shortened V by 2 bases and J by 1 base, and 9 bases separated the two germline ends.

The chain carries TRBV19 and TRBJ1-6, with unresolved D. Germline V gene lookup returns CDR1 LNHDA and CDR2 SQIVND (reference sequence). V was pared by 11 bases and J by 6 bases, with 11 bases between. The CDR3 has 12 amino acids. CDR3 bases: TGTGCCCAAAGGGCCATTAATTCACCCCTCCACTTT. Residues: CAQRAINSPLHF.

The chain is built from TRBV12-5 and TRBJ2-2; 10 nucleotides align to TRBD2. The V and J ends lost 4 bases and 5 bases, in that order; junction bases with no gene match: 4. The CDR3 contains 15 residues. The germline V gene has CDR1 LGHNT and CDR2 FRNRAP. Here the CDR3 DNA reads TGTGCTAGTGGTTCTAGCGGGAGTGGAACCGGGGAGCTGTTTTTT. The encoded protein is CASGSSGSGTGELFF.

This clone was detected only a few times. The chain recombines TRBV28 with TRBJ2-7; possibly TRBD1 for D (6 bases). The CDR3 runs to 13 residues. Germline V lookup: CDR1 MDHEN, CDR2 SYDVKM. Trimming pared 10 bases from V and 6 bases from J, leaving 19 bases between. The CDR3 DNA sequence: TGTGCCATCGAAGGGGGAACCGCCCGCGAGCAGTACTTC. Translation: CAIEGGTAREQYF.

This clone appeared a single time. One end of the junction varies from germline; a read error may be responsible. The rearrangement links TRBV7-2 to TRBJ1-6, with a possible D match to TRBD1 (5 bases). The germline V gene has CDR1 SGHTA and CDR2 FQGNSA. The CDR3 is made up of 13 amino acids. The CDR3 region is CASSWGLLSPPHF. The CDR3 bases are TGTGCCAGCAGCTGGGGACTCTTATCACCCCCCCACTTT.

V and J are TRBV13 and TRBJ2-6, with 10 bases matching TRBD1. CDR3 length equals 16 residues. Germline V CDR1 and CDR2: PRHDT, FYEKMQ (reference sequence). J gave up 2 bases and V 7 bases, and 5 bases lay outside the gene matches. The CDR3 DNA sequence: TGTGCCAGCACCCAGACAGGGGGCACTGGGGCCAACGTCCTGACTTTC. Its translation is CASTQTGGTGANVLTF.

This chain uses TRBV2 with TRBJ1-2; D is perhaps TRBD1 (6 bases). The CDR3 has 15 residues. Trimming took 2 bases from V and 6 from J, leaving 16 bases between them. Germline-derived CDR1 and CDR2 are SNHLY and FYNNEI. The CDR3 is CASSELQGINDGYTF. CDR3 DNA sequence: TGTGCCAGCAGTGAACTCCAGGGGATTAATGATGGCTACACCTTC.

The chain uses TRBV19 and TRBJ2-5; perhaps TRBD1 as D (5 bases). Trimming pared 3 bases from V and 3 bases from J, leaving 8 bases between. This CDR3 has 13 residues. Germline lookup yields CDR1 LNHDA and CDR2 SQIVND (reference sequence). Written as DNA, the CDR3 is TGTGCCAGTAGTATTGGGGCAGAAGAGACCCAGTACTTC. This translates into CASSIGAEETQYF.

V is TRBV5-4 and J is TRBJ2-1; 7 nucleotides line up with TRBD2. The CDR3 loop spans 17 amino acids. V lost 2 bases and J lost 2; bases outside the gene matches: 10. Germline V gene lookup returns CDR1 SGHNT and CDR2 YYREEE (reference sequence). Written as DNA, the CDR3 is TGTGCCAGCAGCTTCTCCCGGGGCGGGAGTCCCTACAATGAGCAGTTCTTC. Translating gives CASSFSRGGSPYNEQFF.

The V call is TRBV11-2, the J call TRBJ1-6; the D is unclear. Germline CDR1 is SGHAT and CDR2 is FQNNGV. Trimming stripped 2 bases from V and 6 bases from J, with 5 bases between. The CDR3 has 13 amino acids. CDR3: CASSLRINSPLHF. CDR3 coding DNA: TGTGCCAGCAGCTTAAGGATTAATTCACCCCTCCACTTT.

The chain has TRBV19 and TRBJ2-1, with 11 bases matching TRBD2. V shed 4 bases and J 6 bases; nucleotides not matched to a gene: 5. CDR1 and CDR2 (germline): LNHDA, SQIVND (reference sequence). The CDR3 has 15 amino acids. Here the CDR3 reads CASSRGLAATNEQFF. In DNA, the CDR3 is TGTGCCAGTAGTAGGGGACTAGCGGCCACCAATGAGCAGTTCTTC.

This chain links TRBV2 with TRBJ2-2, with D possibly TRBD1 on 6 matching bases. The CDR3 runs 13 residues. With 9 bases removed from V and 2 bases from J, the gap between germline ends came to 10 bases. CDR1 SNHLY and CDR2 FYNNEI come from the germline V gene. DNA of the CDR3: TGTGCCAGTAACAGGGTAAACACCGGGGAGCTGTTTTTT. This translates into CASNRVNTGELFF.

The V call is TRBV29-1, the J call TRBJ1-1, with D possibly matching TRBD1 (5 bases). In germline, CDR1 is SQVTM, CDR2 ANQGSEA. Trimming left V 7 bases short and J 4 bases short, with 25 bases between. This CDR3 is 16 amino acids long. The CDR3 nucleotides are TGCAGCGCAAAGACAGTCGGGGTCGGAATGAGCACTGAAGCTTTCTTT. It specifies CSAKTVGVGMSTEAFF.

The rearrangement uses TRBV7-3 and TRBJ2-1; no definite D call. This CDR3 is 13 amino acids long. The germline gives CDR1 SGHTA, CDR2 FQGTGA. Trimming shortened V by 3 bases and J by 6 bases, and 9 bases separated the two germline ends. CDR3 sequence reads: CASSFPGSNEQFF. The DNA of the CDR3 is TGTGCCAGCAGCTTCCCAGGTAGCAATGAGCAGTTCTTC.

The V call is TRBV6-2 or TRBV6-3, the J call TRBJ1-2; D perhaps matches TRBD1 (5 bases). There are 12 residues in the CDR3. Germline V gene sequence: CDR1 MNHEY, CDR2 SVGEGT. V shed 5 bases and J shed 2 bases, with 6 bases lying between them. CDR3 DNA: TGTGCCAGCAGTAGACAGAACTATGGCTACACCTTC. Protein sequence: CASSRQNYGYTF.

The V and J genes are TRBV28 and TRBJ1-2, with TRBD1 matching 9 bases. Germline CDR1 MDHEN, CDR2 SYDVKM. The CDR3 length is 16 residues. V shed 6 bases, J shed 6 bases, and the junction held 14 bases outside the gene matches. The CDR3 spells CASRSDPGQGANGYTF. CDR3 in DNA: TGTGCCAGCAGATCTGATCCGGGACAGGGTGCGAATGGCTACACCTTC.

V gene TRBV6-5 combines with J gene TRBJ1-4; D is unresolved. This CDR3 is built from 14 residues. CDR1 MNHEY and CDR2 SVGAGI come from the germline V gene. Trimming left V 6 bases short and J 6 bases short, with 14 bases between. The CDR3 sequence: CASRPGWVDEKLFF. For the CDR3, the DNA is TGTGCCAGCAGACCCGGTTGGGTGGATGAAAAACTGTTTTTT.

This chain links TRBV4-2 with TRBJ2-1; no firm D call. Per germline, CDR1 LGHNA and CDR2 YNFKEQ. The V end was cut by 4 bases, the J end by 0 bases, with 10 bases between. The length of the CDR3 is 15 residues. For the CDR3, the DNA is TGTGCCAGCAGCCCCAGCGCGAGCTCCTACAATGAGCAGTTCTTC. Protein: CASSPSASSYNEQFF.

Only a few counts were recorded for this clone. V gene TRBV7-6 combines with J gene TRBJ1-4; tentative D call: TRBD1 (5 bases). Germline lookup yields CDR1 SGHVS and CDR2 FNYEAQ. V lost 7 bases, J lost 8 bases, and 20 bases lay in between. The CDR3 runs 15 residues. The CDR3 reads CASKPGGTFTEKLFF. The CDR3 DNA reads as TGTGCCAGCAAACCGGGGGGAACTTTTACCGAAAAACTGTTTTTT.

In DNA form, the CDR3 reads TGCGCCAGCAGCTTGTCACCCGGGAACTATGGCTACACCTTC. This translates into CASSLSPGNYGYTF. The chain has TRBV5-1 and TRBJ1-2; no clear D gene. The CDR3 extends over 14 amino acids. V was cut by 1 base and J by 2 bases, with 9 bases left in between. Germline V gene sequence: CDR1 SGHRS, CDR2 YFSETQ.

This rearrangement joins TRBV6-5 to TRBJ1-2; D is unclear. The CDR3 covers 14 residues. V was clipped by 4 bases and J by 8 bases, with 17 bases between them. Germline CDR1 is MNHEY and CDR2 is SVGAGI. The CDR3 loop reads CASSWSGLTRGYTF. CDR3 nucleotides: TGTGCCAGCAGTTGGTCCGGACTTACTAGGGGCTACACCTTC.